This entry is about one TCR beta chain. As handled by the study authors: The assay estimated nucleated cells by amplifying reference gene primers. This table comes from immunoSEQ multiplex PCR, and its TCRdb copy is limited to in-frame clones, with some not included. That table is the source of V, J and clone size, and D and trimming were worked out from the DNA. The sample includes roughly 100,000 clones, around 90% of them seen just once. Between the trimmed V and J ends, which lost 4 bases and 3 bases, there was a span of 12 bases. This CDR3 has 14 amino acids. Germline-derived CDR1 and CDR2 are ENHRY and SYGVKD. This sample was taken from a study of blood T cell repertoires in COVID-19. Across the study: COVID-19 samples from acute and convalescent phases originated in the United States, Italy and Spain. PBMCs, B-cell-depleted T cells, or T cells were the source of the cDNA or gDNA that made up the material.

The origin of this receptor is a woman aged 70-85 years with acute or convalescent COVID-19. Material: peripheral blood. The V call is TRBV10-3, the J call TRBJ1-1; possibly TRBD1 for D (6 bases). The DNA of the CDR3 is TGTGCCATCAGTGGCAGGGGAGCTGACACTGAAGCTTTCTTT. This gives the protein CAISGRGADTEAFF.